A selection of T cell receptor beta chains follows, all from one sample in a study of T-cell reconstitution after alpha-beta-depleted transplantation in children. In TCRdb, the PCR reads were re-called with MiXCR into one record per CDR3 protein. The sample has about 490,000 distinct CDR3 sequences; roughly 10% are singletons. The sample consisted of PBMCs, taken before TCRalphabeta/CD19-depleted stem cell transplant. The source is a child aged 2 to 10 with inherited bone marrow failure, due to receive a stem cell transplant. Each CDR3 is given with its conserved first and last residue. The order of the fields is V gene, clone size, J gene, D gene, CDR3 DNA, CDR3 protein. D genes are given only for firm matches. Not all rows give a size; the values are once, few, many and, for expanded clones, a class.

V gene: TRBV7-6; clone size: few; J gene: TRBJ2-5; D gene: TRBD1; CDR3 DNA: TGTGCCAGCAGCTTAGCCCAGACAGGGGAGGAGACCCAGTACTTC; CDR3 protein: CASSLAQTGEETQYF
V gene: TRBV27; clone size: many; J gene: TRBJ2-7; D gene: TRBD1; CDR3 DNA: TGTGCCAGCAGCTTTGGACCGGGACAGTCCTACGAGCAGTACTTC; CDR3 protein: CASSFGPGQSYEQYF
V gene: TRBV3-1; clone size: many; J gene: TRBJ1-2; D gene: -; CDR3 DNA: TGTGCCAGCAGGCCCGGGACATCCTCCCCGCGGGGCTACACCTTC; CDR3 protein: CASRPGTSSPRGYTF
V gene: TRBV20-1; clone size: many; J gene: TRBJ1-5; D gene: -; CDR3 DNA: TGCAGTGCTAGAGGGCAGGCAGGGAGCAATCAGCCCCAGCATTTT; CDR3 protein: CSARGQAGSNQPQHF
V gene: TRBV19; clone size: few; J gene: TRBJ2-1; D gene: TRBD2; CDR3 DNA: TGTGCCAGTAGTTCCCAACTAGCGGACAATGAGCAGTTCTTC; CDR3 protein: CASSSQLADNEQFF
V gene: TRBV4-3; clone size: few; J gene: TRBJ2-1; D gene: TRBD2; CDR3 DNA: TGCGCCAGCAGCCAAGGGGGACTAGCGGGGACCTTTTACAATGAGCAGTTCTTC; CDR3 protein: CASSQGGLAGTFYNEQFF
V gene: TRBV6-2/TRBV6-3; clone size: many; J gene: TRBJ2-1; D gene: -; CDR3 DNA: TGTGCCAGCAGCCGGAGGGCCGGACTATCCAATGAGCAGTTCTTC; CDR3 protein: CASSRRAGLSNEQFF
V gene: TRBV12-3/TRBV12-4; clone size: many; J gene: TRBJ2-6; D gene: -; CDR3 DNA: TGTGCCAGCAGTCAGAACTCTGGGGCCAACGTCCTGACTTTC; CDR3 protein: CASSQNSGANVLTF
V gene: TRBV30; clone size: -; J gene: TRBJ2-1; D gene: -; CDR3 DNA: TGTGCCTGGATGACGGGGACGGAGCAGTTCTTC; CDR3 protein: CAWMTGTEQFF
V gene: TRBV28; clone size: -; J gene: TRBJ2-5; D gene: TRBD1; CDR3 DNA: TGTGCCAGCCTCTCCCGGACAGGCCAAGAGACCCAGTACTTC; CDR3 protein: CASLSRTGQETQYF
V gene: TRBV27; clone size: many; J gene: TRBJ2-1; D gene: TRBD2; CDR3 DNA: TGTGCCAGCAGTTTATCCAGCGGGGGGGCCTATGAGCAGTTCTTC; CDR3 protein: CASSLSSGGAYEQFF
V gene: TRBV19; clone size: -; J gene: TRBJ1-1; D gene: -; CDR3 DNA: TGTGCCAGTAGTATGACCTACGTCAGGGGGAACACTGAAGCTTTCTTT; CDR3 protein: CASSMTYVRGNTEAFF
V gene: TRBV5-1; clone size: many; J gene: TRBJ2-2; D gene: -; CDR3 DNA: TGCGCCAGCAGCTTGGGGGGAACGAGCCGGGAGCTGTTTTTT; CDR3 protein: CASSLGGTSRELFF
V gene: TRBV4-3; clone size: many; J gene: TRBJ2-3; D gene: -; CDR3 DNA: TGCGCCAGCAGCCCGGAAGATTGGGGGAGGGGGGCGGAGCAGTATTTT; CDR3 protein: CASSPEDWGRGAEQYF
V gene: TRBV5-6; clone size: few; J gene: TRBJ2-5; D gene: TRBD1; CDR3 DNA: TGTGCCAGCATCGACAGGGCCCTGTCCTCGGAGACCCAGTACTTC; CDR3 protein: CASIDRALSSETQYF
V gene: TRBV4-1; clone size: -; J gene: TRBJ1-2; D gene: TRBD1; CDR3 DNA: TGCGCCAGCAGCCAAGAGGGACAGGGGGCGCATGACTATGGCTACACCTTC; CDR3 protein: CASSQEGQGAHDYGYTF
V gene: TRBV7-2; clone size: many; J gene: TRBJ1-3; D gene: -; CDR3 DNA: TGTGCCAGCAGCTTAAACGGAAGGTCTGGAAACACCATATATTTT; CDR3 protein: CASSLNGRSGNTIYF
V gene: TRBV12-3/TRBV12-4; clone size: many; J gene: TRBJ1-2; D gene: -; CDR3 DNA: TGTGCCAGCAGTTTAGTCACAGGGAATGGCTACACCTTC; CDR3 protein: CASSLVTGNGYTF
V gene: TRBV29-1; clone size: -; J gene: TRBJ1-4; D gene: -; CDR3 DNA: TGCAGCGTTGCCGGACTTCCGCCCCAAAATGAAAAACTGTTTTTT; CDR3 protein: CSVAGLPPQNEKLFF
V gene: TRBV28; clone size: many; J gene: TRBJ2-3; D gene: -; CDR3 DNA: TGTGCCAGCAGTTTTAGCGGAGGGGGCACAGATACGCAGTATTTT; CDR3 protein: CASSFSGGGTDTQYF
V gene: TRBV5-6; clone size: -; J gene: TRBJ2-1; D gene: -; CDR3 DNA: TGTGCCAGCAGGCGGGGGCCAATTTACAATGAGCAGTTCTTC; CDR3 protein: CASRRGPIYNEQFF
V gene: TRBV20-1; clone size: many; J gene: TRBJ1-2; D gene: -; CDR3 DNA: TGCAGTGCTAGGACCCTGACATACGCTAACTATGGCTACACCTTC; CDR3 protein: CSARTLTYANYGYTF
V gene: TRBV20-1; clone size: many; J gene: TRBJ2-7; D gene: TRBD1; CDR3 DNA: TGCAGTGCTAAGGGGGCAGGGGCCTTCTACGAGCAGTACTTC; CDR3 protein: CSAKGAGAFYEQYF
V gene: TRBV4-3; clone size: many; J gene: TRBJ2-1; D gene: TRBD2; CDR3 DNA: TGCGCCAGCAGCCAAGATGAACTAGCGGCCTCCTACAATGAGCAGTTCTTC; CDR3 protein: CASSQDELAASYNEQFF
V gene: TRBV5-1; clone size: -; J gene: TRBJ2-3; D gene: -; CDR3 DNA: TGCGCCAGCAGGGGGGCTTCCACAGATACGCAGTATTTT; CDR3 protein: CASRGASTDTQYF
V gene: TRBV28; clone size: many; J gene: TRBJ1-5; D gene: -; CDR3 DNA: TGTGCCAGCAGTTCGGGACGGAGCAATCAGCCCCAGCATTTT; CDR3 protein: CASSSGRSNQPQHF
V gene: TRBV7-9; clone size: many; J gene: TRBJ2-1; D gene: -; CDR3 DNA: TGTGCCAGCAGCTTATCAACAGGGATGCACAATGAGCAGTTCTTC; CDR3 protein: CASSLSTGMHNEQFF
V gene: TRBV7-8; clone size: many; J gene: TRBJ1-4; D gene: -; CDR3 DNA: TGTGCCAGCAGCTTGCTGAGTAATGAAAAACTGTTTTTT; CDR3 protein: CASSLLSNEKLFF
V gene: TRBV6-5; clone size: few; J gene: TRBJ2-3; D gene: TRBD1; CDR3 DNA: TGTGCCAGCGCTGCCAGGGGGCTGGAGGGAGATACGCAGTATTTT; CDR3 protein: CASAARGLEGDTQYF
V gene: TRBV5-1; clone size: many; J gene: TRBJ1-2; D gene: -; CDR3 DNA: TGCGCCAGCATGGGGAACTATGGCTACACCTTC; CDR3 protein: CASMGNYGYTF
V gene: TRBV19; clone size: many; J gene: TRBJ2-1; D gene: -; CDR3 DNA: TGTGCCAGTAGTATAGACGGGGCCTACAATGAGCAGTTCTTC; CDR3 protein: CASSIDGAYNEQFF
V gene: TRBV28; clone size: many; J gene: TRBJ2-3; D gene: -; CDR3 DNA: TGTGCCAGCAGTAGATGGGACAGCACAGATACGCAGTATTTT; CDR3 protein: CASSRWDSTDTQYF
V gene: TRBV3-1; clone size: -; J gene: TRBJ2-2; D gene: TRBD2; CDR3 DNA: TGTGCCAGCAGCCAAGAAGGACTAGCGCGATTCCCCGCCAGGGGTGGGGAGCTGTTTTTT; CDR3 protein: CASSQEGLARFPARGGELFF
V gene: TRBV12-3/TRBV12-4; clone size: -; J gene: TRBJ1-2; D gene: TRBD1; CDR3 DNA: TGTGCCAGCAGTTCCGACCCACAGGGGGCGCGCACCTATGGCTACACCTTC; CDR3 protein: CASSSDPQGARTYGYTF
V gene: TRBV12-3/TRBV12-4; clone size: many; J gene: TRBJ2-2; D gene: TRBD2; CDR3 DNA: TGTGCCAGCAGTTTAACTAGCGGGAACACCGGGGAGCTGTTTTTT; CDR3 protein: CASSLTSGNTGELFF
V gene: TRBV20-1; clone size: many; J gene: TRBJ2-5; D gene: -; CDR3 DNA: TGCAGTGCTAGAAGACCAAGATTGACTCTCCAAGAGACCCAGTACTTC; CDR3 protein: CSARRPRLTLQETQYF
V gene: TRBV19; clone size: many; J gene: TRBJ2-1; D gene: TRBD2; CDR3 DNA: TGTGCCAGTAGTATCCTAGCGGGGAGCTCCTACAATGAGCAGTTCTTC; CDR3 protein: CASSILAGSSYNEQFF
V gene: TRBV7-9; clone size: -; J gene: TRBJ1-1; D gene: TRBD1; CDR3 DNA: TGTGCCAGCACGAACAGGGGAGGAAACACTGAAGCTTTCTTT; CDR3 protein: CASTNRGGNTEAFF